The source of this T cell receptor beta chain is a study of blood T cell repertoires in COVID-19. Study-wide context: The origin of the acute and convalescent COVID-19 samples was the United States, Italy and Spain. The cDNA or gDNA used as material had been derived from T cells, B-cell-depleted T cells, or PBMCs.

As originally analysed: It was from reference gene primer amplification that nucleated cell counts were estimated. The protocol was immunoSEQ multiplex PCR, while the TCRdb copy is restricted to in-frame clones and leaves out a portion. For V, J and clone size, that table is used; D and trimming come from the DNA. The sample has 250,000 to 350,000 clones; around 88% are singletons. This clone showed up just a few times. V lost 3 bases to trimming and J lost 6 bases, with 18 bases between them. CDR3 length equals 16 residues. CDR1 and CDR2 from the germline V gene are LNHDA and SQIVND (reference sequence).

The chain combines TRBV19 with TRBJ1-5; TRBD1 is a possible D gene (6 bases). Material for sequencing was peripheral blood. This receptor was obtained from a woman under 40 who had recovered from COVID-19. The CDR3 here is CASSIWAGVGRQPQHF. CDR3 sequence (DNA): TGTGCCAGTAGTATTTGGGCAGGGGTCGGGCGTCAGCCCCAGCATTTT.